Listed below are T cell receptor beta chains from one sample, sequenced in a study of blood T cell repertoires in COVID-19. Assay used: immunoSEQ multiplex PCR; TCRdb lists only in-frame clones, some missing. Among around 300,000 clones, roughly 90% were seen once, and the ten largest hold 3%. The source material was PBMCs or T cells enriched from blood (not recorded which). Receptors originate from a woman aged 45-65 years who had recovered from COVID-19. Both conserved end residues are part of each CDR3. A D gene is named only where the DNA matches it firmly. The size field is filled for only some rows; it gives once, few, many or a size class.

V	size	J	length	D	CDR3	DNA
TRBV7-8	NA	TRBJ1-3	15	TRBD1	CASSLPTGAGNTIYF	TGTGCCAGCAGCCTCCCGACAGGGGCTGGAAACACCATATATTTT
TRBV11-3	NA	TRBJ2-5	12	NA	CASSLGRETQYF	TGTGCCAGCAGCTTGGGGAGAGAGACCCAGTACTTC
TRBV11-2	NA	TRBJ2-3	15	NA	CASSLVGPYTDTQYF	TGTGCCAGCAGCTTAGTGGGGCCCTACACAGATACGCAGTATTTT
TRBV18	NA	TRBJ2-7	14	TRBD1	CASSRGQGADEQYF	TGTGCCAGCTCACGGGGACAGGGGGCCGACGAGCAGTACTTC
TRBV4-1	NA	TRBJ1-2	16	TRBD1	CASSQVVWDRGGGYTF	TGCGCCAGCAGCCAAGTAGTTTGGGACAGGGGCGGGGGCTACACCTTC
TRBV19	NA	TRBJ1-1	13	NA	CASTSNLRSEAFF	TGTGCCAGTACCTCGAACCTCAGGTCTGAAGCTTTCTTT
TRBV5-1	NA	TRBJ2-1	14	TRBD1	CASSSGQSYNEQFF	TGCGCCAGCAGCTCGGGACAGAGCTACAATGAGCAGTTCTTC
TRBV11-2	NA	TRBJ2-5	16	NA	CASSLAGFLSKETQYF	TGTGCCAGCAGCTTAGCGGGATTTTTGAGCAAAGAGACCCAGTACTTC
TRBV7-2	few	TRBJ1-4	15	TRBD1	CASSETGGGWEKLFF	TGTGCCAGCAGCGAGACAGGGGGCGGATGGGAAAAACTGTTTTTT
TRBV5-1	once	TRBJ2-7	15	TRBD1	CASSLAEDRVPEQYF	TGCGCCAGCAGCTTGGCCGAGGACAGGGTGCCCGAGCAGTACTTC
TRBV5-4	NA	TRBJ2-5	15	NA	CASSLVGSGGETQYF	TGTGCCAGCAGCTTGGTCGGGAGTGGCGGGGAGACCCAGTACTTC
TRBV28	NA	TRBJ1-2	15	NA	CASSSIRLEKYGYTF	TGTGCCAGCAGTTCCATTCGGTTGGAGAAGTATGGCTACACCTTC
TRBV4-1	NA	TRBJ2-7	15	TRBD1	CASSQIGQGTYEQYF	TGCGCCAGCAGCCAGATAGGACAGGGGACCTACGAGCAGTACTTC
TRBV11-1	NA	TRBJ2-1	15	NA	CASSLDGVPYNEQFF	TGTGCCAGCAGCTTAGACGGGGTCCCCTACAATGAGCAGTTCTTC
TRBV5-4	few	TRBJ1-1	16	TRBD1	CASSSGQTYEGTEAFF	TGTGCCAGCAGCTCGGGACAGACATATGAAGGCACTGAAGCTTTCTTT
TRBV11-2	NA	TRBJ2-2	18	TRBD1	CASSLDSGQGDYTGELFF	TGTGCCAGCAGCTTAGACTCGGGACAGGGAGATTACACCGGGGAGCTGTTTTTT
TRBV27	NA	TRBJ2-1	15	TRBD2	CASWIAGGPINEQFF	TGTGCCAGCTGGATAGCGGGAGGGCCGATTAATGAGCAGTTCTTC
TRBV2	NA	TRBJ2-3	14	NA	CASSGLASTDTQYF	TGTGCCAGCAGTGGGCTCGCTAGCACAGATACGCAGTATTTT
TRBV28	NA	TRBJ1-4	16	NA	CASSLQGSATNEKLFF	TGTGCCAGCAGTTTACAGGGATCCGCAACTAATGAAAAACTGTTTTTT
TRBV5-1	NA	TRBJ1-1	14	NA	CASSLQGGNTEAFF	TGCGCCAGCAGCTTGCAGGGAGGGAACACTGAAGCTTTCTTT
TRBV29-1	NA	TRBJ2-1	15	TRBD2	CSVEGTSGRSSEQFF	TGCAGCGTTGAAGGGACTAGCGGGAGATCTAGTGAGCAGTTCTTC
TRBV6-2/TRBV6-3	once	TRBJ2-7	14	NA	CASSYSTRTYEQYF	TGTGCCAGCAGTTACTCAACTAGAACCTACGAGCAGTACTTC
TRBV28	NA	TRBJ2-1	16	NA	CASSQTGIGPYNEQFF	TGTGCCAGCAGTCAAACAGGGATTGGTCCCTACAATGAGCAGTTCTTC
TRBV5-1	NA	TRBJ2-2	15	TRBD1	CASSPGTVNTGELFF	TGCGCCAGCAGTCCCGGGACAGTGAACACCGGGGAGCTGTTTTTT
TRBV27	NA	TRBJ2-7	16	TRBD2	CASSLSGRGYSYEQYF	TGTGCCAGCAGTTTAAGCGGGAGGGGATATAGCTACGAGCAGTACTTC
TRBV5-1	NA	TRBJ1-1	14	NA	CASSLVGGNTEAFF	TGCGCCAGCAGCTTGGTTGGGGGCAACACTGAAGCTTTCTTT
TRBV19	NA	TRBJ2-1	16	TRBD2	CATRVLRSGENNEQFF	TGTGCCACCCGGGTCCTGCGTAGCGGGGAGAACAATGAGCAGTTCTTC
TRBV28	NA	TRBJ2-2	15	NA	CANSRGTINTGELFF	TGTGCCAACTCCCGAGGGACAATAAACACCGGGGAGCTGTTTTTT
TRBV10-2	once	TRBJ2-5	16	NA	CASSESASRGEETQYF	TGCGCCAGCAGTGAGTCGGCTAGCAGAGGAGAAGAGACCCAGTACTTC
TRBV18	NA	TRBJ1-1	12	TRBD1	CASSRTGAEAFF	TGTGCCAGCTCACGTACAGGGGCTGAAGCTTTCTTT
TRBV6-2/TRBV6-3	NA	TRBJ2-1	19	TRBD2	CASSQRTGLAGLSYNEQFF	TGTGCCAGCAGTCAAAGAACGGGACTAGCGGGACTGTCCTACAATGAGCAGTTCTTC
TRBV5-6	NA	TRBJ1-5	14	NA	CASSLATGSQPQHF	TGTGCCAGCAGCTTGGCCACAGGGAGTCAGCCCCAGCATTTT
TRBV19	NA	TRBJ2-7	15	TRBD2	CASSIYREAAGEQYF	TGTGCCAGTAGTATATACCGGGAGGCCGCCGGCGAGCAGTACTTC
TRBV9	NA	TRBJ2-2	16	TRBD2	CASSEGLAGNTGELFF	TGTGCCAGCAGCGAAGGACTAGCGGGGAACACCGGGGAGCTGTTTTTT
TRBV7-9	NA	TRBJ1-6	16	TRBD1	CASSPRTGGGNSPLHF	TGTGCCAGCAGTCCACGGACAGGGGGCGGTAATTCACCCCTCCACTTT
TRBV6-5	NA	TRBJ2-3	13	TRBD1	CASRRDRAGTQYF	TGTGCCAGCAGACGGGACAGAGCAGGCACGCAGTATTTT
TRBV19	NA	TRBJ1-1	14	NA	CASRSRQAHAEAFF	TGTGCCAGTAGATCACGACAGGCCCATGCTGAAGCTTTCTTT
TRBV5-1	once	TRBJ2-4	15	NA	CASSAGGVGKNIQYF	TGCGCCAGCAGCGCCGGAGGGGTTGGCAAAAACATTCAGTACTTC
TRBV28	NA	TRBJ1-1	11	NA	CASIEGYGAFF	TGTGCCAGCATTGAGGGTTACGGAGCTTTCTTT
TRBV20-1	NA	TRBJ1-5	16	NA	CSASSGSDQPSQPQHF	TGCAGTGCTAGTTCGGGGTCCGACCAACCAAGTCAGCCCCAGCATTTT
TRBV10-3	NA	TRBJ2-7	16	TRBD1	CAISAVGDRGFHEQYF	TGTGCCATCAGTGCAGTGGGGGACAGGGGGTTCCACGAGCAGTACTTC
TRBV7-2	NA	TRBJ1-5	16	TRBD1	CASSDRTGSGNQPQHF	TGTGCCAGCAGCGACCGGACAGGGAGTGGCAATCAGCCCCAGCATTTT
TRBV6-5	NA	TRBJ2-2	14	TRBD2	CASRSGLAVGELFF	TGTGCCAGCAGGTCGGGACTAGCGGTCGGGGAGCTGTTTTTT
TRBV7-3	NA	TRBJ2-1	16	NA	CASSLMPPGAGDEQFF	TGTGCCAGCAGCTTAATGCCCCCGGGTGCGGGCGATGAGCAGTTCTTC
TRBV7-2	NA	TRBJ1-1	14	NA	CASSRGGTKTEAFF	TGTGCCAGCAGCCGTGGGGGGACGAAGACTGAAGCTTTCTTT
TRBV7-2	NA	TRBJ1-2	15	NA	CASSLAGFQDYGYTF	TGTGCCAGCAGCTTAGCTGGGTTTCAGGACTATGGCTACACCTTC
TRBV24-1	NA	TRBJ2-5	18	TRBD1	CATSDTKGTGSRQETQYF	TGTGCCACCAGTGACACCAAAGGGACAGGGAGCCGCCAAGAGACCCAGTACTTC
TRBV4-3	NA	TRBJ2-5	16	NA	CASSQDRTTLQETQYF	TGCGCCAGCAGCCAAGATAGGACTACATTACAAGAGACCCAGTACTTC
TRBV10-1	NA	TRBJ2-7	13	NA	CARRTLELCEQYF	TGCGCCAGAAGGACACTTGAGCTCTGCGAGCAGTACTTC